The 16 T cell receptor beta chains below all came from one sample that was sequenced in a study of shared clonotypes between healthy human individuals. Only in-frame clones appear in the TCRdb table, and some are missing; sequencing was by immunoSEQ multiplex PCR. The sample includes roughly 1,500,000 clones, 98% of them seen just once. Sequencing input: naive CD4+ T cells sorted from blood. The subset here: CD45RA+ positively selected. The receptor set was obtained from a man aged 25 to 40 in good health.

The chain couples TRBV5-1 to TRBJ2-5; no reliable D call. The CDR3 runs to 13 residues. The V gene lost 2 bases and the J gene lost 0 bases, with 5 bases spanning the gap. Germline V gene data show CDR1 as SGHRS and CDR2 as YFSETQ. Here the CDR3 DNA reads TGCGCCAGCAGCTTCAGCAACCAAGAGACCCAGTACTTC. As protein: CASSFSNQETQYF.

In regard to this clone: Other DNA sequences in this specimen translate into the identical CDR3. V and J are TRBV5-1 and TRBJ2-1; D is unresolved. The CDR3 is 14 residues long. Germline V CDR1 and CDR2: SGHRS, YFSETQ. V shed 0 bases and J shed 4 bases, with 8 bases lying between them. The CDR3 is CASSLVKGYNEQFF. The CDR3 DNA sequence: TGCGCCAGCAGCTTGGTAAAGGGTTACAATGAGCAGTTCTTC.

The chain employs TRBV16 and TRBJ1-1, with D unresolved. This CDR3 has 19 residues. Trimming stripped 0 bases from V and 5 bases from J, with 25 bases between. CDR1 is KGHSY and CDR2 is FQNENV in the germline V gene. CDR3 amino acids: CASSQSDFSPGSGRTEAFF. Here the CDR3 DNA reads TGTGCCAGCAGCCAATCTGATTTCAGTCCGGGGTCGGGTAGGACTGAAGCTTTCTTT.

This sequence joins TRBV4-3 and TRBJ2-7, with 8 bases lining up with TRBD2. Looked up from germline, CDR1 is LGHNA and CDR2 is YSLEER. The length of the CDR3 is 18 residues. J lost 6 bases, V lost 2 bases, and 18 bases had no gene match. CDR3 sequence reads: CASSQFSGRIGPLTEQYF. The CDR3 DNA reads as TGCGCCAGCAGCCAATTCAGCGGGAGAATCGGCCCGCTGACCGAGCAGTACTTC.

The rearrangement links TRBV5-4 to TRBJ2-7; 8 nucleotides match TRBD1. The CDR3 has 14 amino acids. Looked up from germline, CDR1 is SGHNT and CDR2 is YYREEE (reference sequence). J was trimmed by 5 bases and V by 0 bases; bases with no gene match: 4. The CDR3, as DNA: TGTGCCAGCAGCTTGGACAGGGGGGTCAACGAGCAGTACTTC. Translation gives CASSLDRGVNEQYF.

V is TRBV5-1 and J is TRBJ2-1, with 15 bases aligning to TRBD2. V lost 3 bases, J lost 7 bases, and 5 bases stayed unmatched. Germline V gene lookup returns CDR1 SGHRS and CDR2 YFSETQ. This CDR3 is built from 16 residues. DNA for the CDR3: TGCGCCAGCAGCTCCGCCGGACTAGCGGGAGGGAATGAGCAGTTCTTC. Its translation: CASSSAGLAGGNEQFF.

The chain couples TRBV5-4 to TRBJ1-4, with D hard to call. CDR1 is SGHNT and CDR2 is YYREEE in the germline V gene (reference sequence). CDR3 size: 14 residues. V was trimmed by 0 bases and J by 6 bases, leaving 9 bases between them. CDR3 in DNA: TGTGCCAGCAGCTTGGATTCCTCGGATGAAAAACTGTTTTTT. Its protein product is CASSLDSSDEKLFF.

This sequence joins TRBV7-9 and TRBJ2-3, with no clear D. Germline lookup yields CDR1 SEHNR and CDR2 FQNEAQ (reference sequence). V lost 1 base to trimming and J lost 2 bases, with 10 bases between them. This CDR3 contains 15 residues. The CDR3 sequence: CASSLVARSTDTQYF. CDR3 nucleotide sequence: TGTGCCAGCAGCTTAGTTGCCCGCTCCACAGATACGCAGTATTTT. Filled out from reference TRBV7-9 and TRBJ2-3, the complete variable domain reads DTGVSQNPRHKITKRGQNVTFRCDPISEHNRLYWYRQTLGQGPEFLTYFQNEAQLEKSRLLSDRFSAERPKGSFSTLEIQRTEQGDSAMYLCASSLVARSTDTQYFGPGTRLTVL.

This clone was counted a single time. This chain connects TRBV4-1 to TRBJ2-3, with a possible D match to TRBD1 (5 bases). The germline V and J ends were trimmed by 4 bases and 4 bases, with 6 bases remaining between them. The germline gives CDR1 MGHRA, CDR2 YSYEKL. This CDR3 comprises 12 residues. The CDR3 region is CASSLGPDTQYF. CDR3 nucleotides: TGCGCCAGCAGCCTGGGGCCAGATACGCAGTATTTT.

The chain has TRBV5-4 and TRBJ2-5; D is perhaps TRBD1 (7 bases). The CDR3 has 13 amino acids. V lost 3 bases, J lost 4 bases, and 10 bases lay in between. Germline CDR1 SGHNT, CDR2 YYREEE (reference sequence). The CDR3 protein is CASSSQGGETQYF. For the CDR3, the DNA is TGTGCCAGCAGCTCTCAGGGGGGAGAGACCCAGTACTTC.

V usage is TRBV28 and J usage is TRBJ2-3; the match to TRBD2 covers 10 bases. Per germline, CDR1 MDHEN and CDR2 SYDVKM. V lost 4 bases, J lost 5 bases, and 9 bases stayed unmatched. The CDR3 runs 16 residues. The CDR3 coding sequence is TGTGCCAGCAGTTCGCAGCCGGGACTAGCGATAGATACGCAGTATTTT. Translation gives CASSSQPGLAIDTQYF. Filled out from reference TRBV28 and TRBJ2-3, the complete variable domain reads DVKVTQSSRYLVKRTGEKVFLECVQDMDHENMFWYRQDPGLGLRLIYFSYDVKMKEKGDIPEGYSVSREKKERFSLILESASTNQTSMYLCASSSQPGLAIDTQYFGPGTRLTVL.

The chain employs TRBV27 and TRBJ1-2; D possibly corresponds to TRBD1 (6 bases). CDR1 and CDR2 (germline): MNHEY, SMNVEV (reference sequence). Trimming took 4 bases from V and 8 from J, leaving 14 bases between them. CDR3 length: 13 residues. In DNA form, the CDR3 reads TGTGCCAGCAGTTCCACAGGGCTTAACGGCTACACCTTC. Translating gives CASSSTGLNGYTF.

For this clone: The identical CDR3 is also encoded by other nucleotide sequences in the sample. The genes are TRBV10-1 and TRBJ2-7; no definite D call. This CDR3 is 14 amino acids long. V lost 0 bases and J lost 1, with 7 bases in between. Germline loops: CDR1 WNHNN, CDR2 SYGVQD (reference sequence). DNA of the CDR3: TGCGCCAGCAGTGAGTCTGGGCGGTCCTACGAGCAGTACTTC. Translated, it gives CASSESGRSYEQYF.

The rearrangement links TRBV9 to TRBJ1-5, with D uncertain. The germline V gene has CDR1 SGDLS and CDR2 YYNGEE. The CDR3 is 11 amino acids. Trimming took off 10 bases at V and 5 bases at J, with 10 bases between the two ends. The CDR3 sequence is CASGIDQPQHF. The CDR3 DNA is TGTGCCTCCGGTATTGATCAGCCCCAGCATTTT.

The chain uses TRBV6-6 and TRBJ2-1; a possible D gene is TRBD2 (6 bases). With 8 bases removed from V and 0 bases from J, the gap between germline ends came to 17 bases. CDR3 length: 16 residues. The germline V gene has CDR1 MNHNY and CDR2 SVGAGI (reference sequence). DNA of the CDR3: TGTGCCAGCGATCGGAAGGCGGGGAGCTCCTACAATGAGCAGTTCTTC. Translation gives CASDRKAGSSYNEQFF.

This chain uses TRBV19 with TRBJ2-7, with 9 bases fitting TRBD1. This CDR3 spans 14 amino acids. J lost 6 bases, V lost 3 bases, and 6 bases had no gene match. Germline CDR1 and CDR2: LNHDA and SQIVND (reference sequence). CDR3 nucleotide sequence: TGTGCCAGTAGTATGGGACAGGGTATTCGCGAGCAGTACTTC. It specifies CASSMGQGIREQYF.